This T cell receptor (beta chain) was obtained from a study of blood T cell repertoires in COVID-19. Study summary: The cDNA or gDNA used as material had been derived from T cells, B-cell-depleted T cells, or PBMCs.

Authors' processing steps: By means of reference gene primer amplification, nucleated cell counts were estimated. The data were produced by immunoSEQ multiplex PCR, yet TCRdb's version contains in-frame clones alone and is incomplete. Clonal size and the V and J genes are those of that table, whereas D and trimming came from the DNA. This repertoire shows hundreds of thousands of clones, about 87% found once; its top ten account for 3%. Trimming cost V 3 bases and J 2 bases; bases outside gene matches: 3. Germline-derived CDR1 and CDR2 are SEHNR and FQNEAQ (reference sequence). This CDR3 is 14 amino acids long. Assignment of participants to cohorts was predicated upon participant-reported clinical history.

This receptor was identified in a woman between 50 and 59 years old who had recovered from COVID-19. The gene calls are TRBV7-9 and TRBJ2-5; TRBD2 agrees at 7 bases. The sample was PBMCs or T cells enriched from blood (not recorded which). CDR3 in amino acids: CASSLGGMQETQYF. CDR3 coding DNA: TGTGCCAGCAGCTTGGGAGGGATGCAAGAGACCCAGTACTTC.